A single T cell receptor beta chain is shown here with its context. This clonotype was counted only a few times. Its antigen has not been determined. Base qualities are not at hand, and no much larger clone is one base apart. The data stem from a study of blood T cells in healthy people across ages (dated by TCRdb to about 2015). As for the study more broadly: In model experiments, template switching captured roughly one uniquely barcoded TCR beta cDNA molecule for every two T cells. Using deep sequencing normalized with unique cDNA molecular identifiers, the study measured how TCR beta repertoire diversity changes with age. The donors were split into four age groups: young (average 16 years), middle-aged (roughly 39), aged (around 67) and long-lived (more than 80). To avoid experimental bias, donors of different ages were spread randomly across the sequencing lanes. For two donors (one aged 18 to 29 and one aged 80 or older), the study analyzed two additional independent replicas of 1 million unique cDNA reads from the same blood draw.

Receptor libraries were prepared by 5' RACE. Reads for this sample came from an Illumina HiSeq 2500. A second 7 to 11 cycle PCR used a sample-barcoded 5' primer and a J-beta primer mix. A template-switch 5' adaptor carrying 12 random nucleotides introduced a unique molecular identifier onto each TCR beta cDNA molecule. Each sample yielded at least 2.5 million CDR3-containing paired-end reads. All of the RNA was converted into first-strand cDNA using the Mint cDNA synthesis kit, with a TRBC-specific oligonucleotide serving as the primer. Following uracil-DNA glycosylase treatment, all cDNA underwent a first 18-cycle PCR with the universal primers M1SS and BC2_uni_R. Regarding the original processing steps: For normalization, 1 million high-quality reads were randomly selected from each sample, with every read carrying a distinct molecular identifier. Instead of being binned into consensus sequences, reads that shared molecular identifiers were thrown out. CDR3 identification, clonotype clustering and error correction used MiTCR with a Q25 quality threshold and the strictest error-elimination algorithm. Lower-bound total TCR beta diversity was estimated with a nonparametric unseen species model using Euler transformation. TCRdb reworked the public reads: Q25 trimming with fastp, MiXCR clone assembly, productive beta chains retained. Under each unique CDR3 protein, matching rows form one entry showing the most common genes and DNA. These V and J calls rely on TCRdb rather than the paper's analysis. The sample profile shows over 950,000 distinct CDR3 sequences; around two fifths of them were found once. The ten largest clones capture over 10% of the sample.

The CDR3 sequence holds 15 residues, the cysteine and phenylalanine included. The CDR3 DNA has 45 bases and is translated from base 1. The V end loses 1 base and the J end loses 0 bases, and a stretch of 9 bases separates them. The germline V gene (reference sequence) sets CDR1 to SEHNR and CDR2 to FQNEAQ. The donors were around 39 Caucasian individuals from Russia, aged about 6 to 100 years, who were systemically healthy. Around 9.7 milliliters of peripheral blood were collected from each donor into EDTA-treated Vacutainer tubes. Ficoll-Paque density-gradient centrifugation was used to isolate PBMCs, with at least 6.5 million per sample. Total RNA was extracted from PBMCs with Trizol reagent, with at least 5 micrograms obtained per sample. The percentages of naive CD45RAhigh/CD27high T cells were determined by flow cytometry on a PBMC aliquot from every donor. Findings and caveats that apply to the study as a whole: The percentage of naive T cells measured by flow cytometry correlated strongly with observed TCR beta diversity. Conclusive comparison of naive and antigen-experienced compartments was prevented by the profiling of bulk unsorted PBMCs. As age increased, observed TCR beta diversity per million T cells dropped in a roughly linear way, and a significant reduction was already evident by age 40. The long-lived group showed more naive CD4+ T cells, fewer expanded clones and increased TCR diversity than the aged group, suggesting age selection. Estimates of total diversity based on one million sequenced T cells were considered lower bounds and underestimates. Because the CMV infection status of the donors was unknown, age-related changes in expanded clonotypes may potentially have been confounded.

The receptor comes from a man aged 18-30 years in good health. The chain couples TRBV7-9 to TRBJ1-2; D gene: possibly TRBD1, on 5 matching bases. Sequences were obtained from blood. Here the CDR3 is given as CASSLGDSTNYGYTF. The nucleotides are TGTGCCAGCAGCTTAGGTGACAGCACTAACTATGGCTACACCTTC.